This TCR beta chain was retrieved from a study of CD8 T cells in ankylosing spondylitis. Study-level findings and limits: Certain motif variants had earlier been reported in reactive arthritis synovial fluid and blood. The study identified a TCR beta motif of fewer than 10 highly homologous variants that appeared characteristic of ankylosing spondylitis blood.

V was clipped by 10 bases and J by 11 bases, with 8 bases between them. The CDR3 loop spans 8 amino acids. The V gene's germline CDR1 is SEHNR and CDR2 FQNEAQ (reference sequence). For TCR beta, libraries came from quantitative 5'-RACE with molecular barcodes. Each CDR3 protein is one row after TCRdb ran MiXCR on the 5' RACE reads. Of 750,000 to 850,000 distinct CDR3 sequences listed, around 11% are singletons. This clonotype was seen more than once but under ten times. Its matching antigen is unknown. The sample comprised blood, either unsorted or a sorted T cell fraction (not recorded which). This receptor was identified in a male donor with ankylosing spondylitis. The V and J genes are TRBV7-9 and TRBJ1-1; D remains ambiguous. DNA for the CDR3: TGTGCCACCGGGGAGGCTTTCTTT. Translating it yields CATGEAFF.